The following is a T cell receptor (beta chain) sequence with its context. Random hexamers were used to reverse transcribe roughly 0.5 to 1 ug of RNA. Across 54 Vbeta and 13 Jbeta, TCR beta CDR3 was amplified with immunoSEQ multiplex PCR. A single record per CDR3 protein comes from TCRdb applying MiXCR to the immunoSEQ multiplex PCR reads. The data show approximately 230,000 distinct CDR3 sequences, with 80% to 95% seen just once and approximately 0.07% held by the top ten. These data come from a study of CD8 T cells in Susac syndrome. The V end lost 4 bases, the J end lost 9 bases, and 19 bases lay between the germline ends. CDR1 SQVTM and CDR2 ANQGSEA come from the germline V gene. The CDR3 is 14 residues long.

The sequence was obtained from a human donor with multiple sclerosis. The rearrangement links TRBV29-1 to TRBJ2-1; the D is unclear. The sequenced sample consisted of CD4+ T cells from PBMCs. CDR3 nucleotide sequence: TGCAGCGTTGGGCTCATCGCCGGCGTCGGTGAGCAGTTCTTC. This sequence encodes CSVGLIAGVGEQFF.